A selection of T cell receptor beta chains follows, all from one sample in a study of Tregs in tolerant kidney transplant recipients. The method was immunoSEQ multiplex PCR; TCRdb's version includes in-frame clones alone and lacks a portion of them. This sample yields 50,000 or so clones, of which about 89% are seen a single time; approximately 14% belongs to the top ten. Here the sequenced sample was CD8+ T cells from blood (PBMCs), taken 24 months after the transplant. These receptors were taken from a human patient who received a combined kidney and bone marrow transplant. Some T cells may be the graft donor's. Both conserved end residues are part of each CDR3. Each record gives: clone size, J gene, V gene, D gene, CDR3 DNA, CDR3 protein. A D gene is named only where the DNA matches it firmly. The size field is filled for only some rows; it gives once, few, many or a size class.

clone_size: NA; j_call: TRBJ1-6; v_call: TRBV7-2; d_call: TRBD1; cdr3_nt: TGTGCCAGCAGCTTCACAACGGACAGGCACTCCTATAATTCCCCCCTCCACTTT; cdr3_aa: CASSFTTDRHSYNSPLHF
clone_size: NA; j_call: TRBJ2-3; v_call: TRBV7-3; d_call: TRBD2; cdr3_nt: TGTGCCAGCAGCTCCTCTAGCGGGGCAGATACGCAGTATTTT; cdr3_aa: CASSSSSGADTQYF
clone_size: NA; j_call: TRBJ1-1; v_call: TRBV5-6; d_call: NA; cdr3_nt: TGTGCCAGCAGCTCAGGGCTGAACACTGAAGCTTTCTTT; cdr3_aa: CASSSGLNTEAFF
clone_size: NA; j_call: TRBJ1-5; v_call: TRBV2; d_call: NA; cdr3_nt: TGTGCCAGCAGTGCCCCAGGGGCGGGCCAGCCCCAGCATTTT; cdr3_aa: CASSAPGAGQPQHF
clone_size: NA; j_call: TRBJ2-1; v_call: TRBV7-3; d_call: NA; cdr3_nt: TGTGCCAGCAGCTTAATTAACGGTAATGAGCAGTTCTTC; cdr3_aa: CASSLINGNEQFF
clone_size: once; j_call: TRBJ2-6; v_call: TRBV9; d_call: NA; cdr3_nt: TGTGCCAGCAGCGTAGCCAGGGCCTCCGGGGCCAACGTCCTGACTTTC; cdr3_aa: CASSVARASGANVLTF
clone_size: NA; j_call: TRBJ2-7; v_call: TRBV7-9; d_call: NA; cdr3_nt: TGTGCCAGCAACACCGAGGCGGTCCACGAGCAGTACTTC; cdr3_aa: CASNTEAVHEQYF
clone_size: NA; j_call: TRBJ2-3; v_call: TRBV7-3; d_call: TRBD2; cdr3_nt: TGTGCCAGCAGCTTATCGGGGGGAAGCACAGATACGCAGTATTTT; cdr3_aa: CASSLSGGSTDTQYF
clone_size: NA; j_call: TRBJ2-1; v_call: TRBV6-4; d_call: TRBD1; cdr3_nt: TGTGCCAGCAGTGTCTCGGGACAGGGATCTGATGAGCAGTTCTTC; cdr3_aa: CASSVSGQGSDEQFF
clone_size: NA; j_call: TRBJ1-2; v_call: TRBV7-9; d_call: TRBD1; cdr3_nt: TGTGCCAGCAGCTCCTTATCGACAGGGAGTGGTGGCTACACCTTC; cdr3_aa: CASSSLSTGSGGYTF
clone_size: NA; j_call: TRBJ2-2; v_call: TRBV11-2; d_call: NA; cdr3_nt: TGTGCCAGCAGCCCAGGGAACACCGGGGAGCTGTTTTTT; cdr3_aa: CASSPGNTGELFF
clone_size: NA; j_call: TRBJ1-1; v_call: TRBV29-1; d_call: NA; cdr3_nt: TGCAGCGGCGCCCGAGAATTTGAAGCTTTCTTT; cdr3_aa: CSGAREFEAFF
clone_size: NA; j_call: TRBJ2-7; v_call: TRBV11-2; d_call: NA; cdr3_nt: TGTGCCAGCAGCCCGACGTTGGGCAGAGCCTACGAGCAGTACTTC; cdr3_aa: CASSPTLGRAYEQYF
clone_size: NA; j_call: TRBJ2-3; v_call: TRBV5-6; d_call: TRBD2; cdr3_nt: TGTGCCAGCAGCCTGACTAGCGATACGCAGTATTTT; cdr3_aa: CASSLTSDTQYF
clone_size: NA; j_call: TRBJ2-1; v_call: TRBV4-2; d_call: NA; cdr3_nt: TGTGCCAGCAGCCCCCAGGGTTTATACAATGAGCAGTTCTTC; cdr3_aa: CASSPQGLYNEQFF
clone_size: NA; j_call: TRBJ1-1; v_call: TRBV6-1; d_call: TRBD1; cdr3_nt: TGTGCCAGCAGTGGGACAGGGAGCCCAAAAATGAACACTGAAGCTTTCTTT; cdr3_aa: CASSGTGSPKMNTEAFF
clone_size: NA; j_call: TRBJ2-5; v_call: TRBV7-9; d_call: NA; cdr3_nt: TGTGCCAGCAGCTGGGGGGAAGAGACCCAGTACTTC; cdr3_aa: CASSWGEETQYF
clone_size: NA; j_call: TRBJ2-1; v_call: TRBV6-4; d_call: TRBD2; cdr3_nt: TGTGCCAGCAGTGCCTCTAGCGGGTGGATATATTGGGAGTTCTTC; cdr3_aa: CASSASSGWIYWEFF
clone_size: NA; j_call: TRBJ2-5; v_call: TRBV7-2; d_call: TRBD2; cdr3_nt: TGTGCCAGCAGCACCACCGGGACTAGCGGAGAGACCCAGTACTTC; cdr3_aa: CASSTTGTSGETQYF
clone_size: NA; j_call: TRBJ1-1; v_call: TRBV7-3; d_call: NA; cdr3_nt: TGTGCCAGCAGCTTAACGGGCCTACGTGAAGCTTTCTTT; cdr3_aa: CASSLTGLREAFF
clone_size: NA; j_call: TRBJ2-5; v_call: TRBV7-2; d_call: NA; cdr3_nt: TGTGCCAGCAGAGTACAGGGCCTCCAAGAGACCCAGTACTTC; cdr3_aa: CASRVQGLQETQYF
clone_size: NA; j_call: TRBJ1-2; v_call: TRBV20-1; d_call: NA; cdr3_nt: TGCAGTGCTAGGCCAGGCTATGGCTACACCTTC; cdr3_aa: CSARPGYGYTF
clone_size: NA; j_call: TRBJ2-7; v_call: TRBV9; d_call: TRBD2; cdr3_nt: TGTGCCAGCAGCGTAGACCAGACTAGCGGGGACGAGCAGTACTTC; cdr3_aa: CASSVDQTSGDEQYF
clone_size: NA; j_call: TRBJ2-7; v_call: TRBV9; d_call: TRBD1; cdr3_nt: TGTGCCAGCAGCGTCTCCGGGACAGGGGTTGACGAGCAGTACTTC; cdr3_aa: CASSVSGTGVDEQYF
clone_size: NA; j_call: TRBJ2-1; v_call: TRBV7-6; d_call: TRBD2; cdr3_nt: TGTGCCAGCAGCCCGATTAGCGGGGGGGGAACTAATGAGCAGTTCTTC; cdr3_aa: CASSPISGGGTNEQFF
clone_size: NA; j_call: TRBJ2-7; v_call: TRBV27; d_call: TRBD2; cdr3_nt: TGTGCCAGCAGTTTATCTAGCGGGTTTACCTACGAGCAGTACTTC; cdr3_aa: CASSLSSGFTYEQYF
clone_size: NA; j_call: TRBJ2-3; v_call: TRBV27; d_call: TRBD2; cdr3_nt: TGTGCCAGCAGTTTATTTTTAGCGGGAGGCCCCACAGATACGCAGTATTTT; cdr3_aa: CASSLFLAGGPTDTQYF
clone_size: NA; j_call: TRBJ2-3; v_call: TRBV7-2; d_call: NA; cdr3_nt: TGTGCCAGCAGCGAAACGCAAGCGGCCGTCCGATACACAGATACGCAGTATTTT; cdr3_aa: CASSETQAAVRYTDTQYF
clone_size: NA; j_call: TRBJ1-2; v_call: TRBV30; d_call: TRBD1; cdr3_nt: TGTGCCTGGCAAGGGGACAGGGGGCCCTATGGCTACACCTTC; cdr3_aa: CAWQGDRGPYGYTF
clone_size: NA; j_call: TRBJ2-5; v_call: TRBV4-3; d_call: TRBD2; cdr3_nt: TGCGCCAGCAGCCAAGAAGTAGCGGGGCCCCAAGAGACCCAGTACTTC; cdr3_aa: CASSQEVAGPQETQYF
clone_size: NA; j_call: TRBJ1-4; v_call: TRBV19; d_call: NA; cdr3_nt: TGTGCCAGTAGTATAGATCGGGGAAGGAGGTTTTTT; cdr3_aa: CASSIDRGRRFF
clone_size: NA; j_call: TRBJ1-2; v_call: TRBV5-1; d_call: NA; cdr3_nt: TGCGCCAGCAGCTTAGGAGGGACCTATGGCTACACCTTC; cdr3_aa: CASSLGGTYGYTF